This is a list of T cell receptor beta chains from one sample in a study of spatial heterogeneity in lung cancer. From the 5' RACE reads, TCRdb called clonotypes with MiXCR, one entry per CDR3 protein. The repertoire holds approximately 20,000 distinct CDR3 sequences, with 2.8% as singletons. The sample here was lung tumor tissue, taken at surgery. These receptors originate from a male donor with early-stage non-small cell lung cancer. CDR3s include the opening cysteine and the closing phenylalanine or tryptophan. D genes are given only for firm matches. Part of the rows lack a size; the others show once, few, many or a class for expanded clones.

clone size,D gene,J gene,V gene,CDR3 DNA,CDR3 protein
many,.,TRBJ2-7,TRBV4-2,TGTGCCAGCAGCCAAGATGACAGTTCCTACGAGCAGTACTTC,CASSQDDSSYEQYF
many,.,TRBJ1-2,TRBV12-3/TRBV12-4,TGTGCCAGCAGTTTTAGAGGGTCTGGCTACACCTTC,CASSFRGSGYTF
many,TRBD2,TRBJ2-1,TRBV11-2,TGTGCCAGCAGCATAGGCTTAGCGGGAGGGGCAAGGGAGCAGTTCTTC,CASSIGLAGGAREQFF
many,.,TRBJ2-3,TRBV6-5,TGTGCCAGCAGACCGGGACTCTCCACAGATACGCAGTATTTT,CASRPGLSTDTQYF
medium-sized,TRBD1,TRBJ1-2,TRBV5-1,TGCGCCAGCAGCTTGGGACAGGGGTTTGTCTATGGCTACACCTTC,CASSLGQGFVYGYTF
many,.,TRBJ2-1,TRBV29-1,TGCAGCGTTGTTGGGGTTTTACAGGGAGGCAATGAGCAGTTCTTC,CSVVGVLQGGNEQFF
many,TRBD2,TRBJ2-2,TRBV5-1,TGCGCCAGCAGCCTACTAGCGGGAGGGAACACCGGGGAGCTGTTTTTT,CASSLLAGGNTGELFF
many,TRBD2,TRBJ2-3,TRBV7-3,TGTGCCAGCAGCTTGAGCGGGAGGGCCACAGATACGCAGTATTTT,CASSLSGRATDTQYF
.,TRBD1,TRBJ2-2,TRBV30,TGTGCCTGGAGTAGGTCAGGGGGCGTGAGGAACACCGGGGAGCTGTTTTTT,CAWSRSGGVRNTGELFF
many,TRBD1,TRBJ1-1,TRBV7-9,TGTGCCAGCAGGCAAGCAGGGGGCTTTACTGAAGCTTTCTTT,CASRQAGGFTEAFF
many,TRBD1,TRBJ2-3,TRBV5-1,TGCGCCAGCAGCCTCGCGCTGGGACAGGGGACAGATACGCAGTATTTT,CASSLALGQGTDTQYF
many,TRBD2,TRBJ2-1,TRBV7-9,TGTGCCAGCAGCGAGGGACTAGCGGGGCCTAATGAGCAGTTCTTC,CASSEGLAGPNEQFF
.,TRBD2,TRBJ2-7,TRBV7-8,TGTGCCAGCAGCTTACCCAGCGGGAGCGAGCAGTACTTC,CASSLPSGSEQYF
many,.,TRBJ1-2,TRBV20-1,TGCAGTGCTAGAGATCGGGAGTCAGATCGAGATTATGGCTACACCTTC,CSARDRESDRDYGYTF
many,.,TRBJ2-5,TRBV6-5,TGTGCCAGCAGCCCAGGGGACAAACAGACCCAGTACTTC,CASSPGDKQTQYF
many,.,TRBJ2-2,TRBV15,TGTGCCACCAGCAGAGCAGGCACCGGGGAGCTGTTTTTT,CATSRAGTGELFF
medium-sized,.,TRBJ2-5,TRBV29-1,TGCAGCGTTGCCGGGGCCTCCCAAGAGACCCAGTACTTC,CSVAGASQETQYF
many,TRBD2,TRBJ2-7,TRBV6-2/TRBV6-3,TGTGCCAGCAGTTTGAATAGCGGGTTGATAAGTGAGCAGTACTTC,CASSLNSGLISEQYF
many,.,TRBJ2-5,TRBV5-6,TGTGCCAGCAGCTTAAGAGTTGGGGGAGAGACCCAGTACTTC,CASSLRVGGETQYF
many,.,TRBJ2-1,TRBV9,TGTGCCAGCACCGAGGGGGTGAGCCGTCTCTCCTACAATGAGCAGTTCTTC,CASTEGVSRLSYNEQFF
many,TRBD2,TRBJ2-5,TRBV5-5,TGTGCCAGCAGCCCCTTACTAGCGGGAGGGCGAGAGACCCAGTACTTC,CASSPLLAGGRETQYF
many,TRBD1,TRBJ1-5,TRBV28,TGTGCCAGCAGTTCACCGGGACAGGGGGGCTCCAATCAGCCCCAGCATTTT,CASSSPGQGGSNQPQHF